A selection of T cell receptor beta chains follows, all from one sample in a study of blood T cell repertoires in COVID-19. Measured with immunoSEQ multiplex PCR; TCRdb has only the in-frame clones, and not every one. Of about 130,000 clones listed, approximately 89% were seen once; the top ten hold 10%. Sequenced material: peripheral blood. All receptors derive from a man over 45 with acute or convalescent COVID-19. The CDR3 runs from the conserved cysteine through the conserved F or W. The order of the fields is D gene, V gene, J gene, clone size, CDR3 protein, CDR3 DNA. The D gene is left open where the match is weak. Size values are once, few and many counts, or a class for expanded clones, and some rows have none.

.,TRBV28,TRBJ2-2,.,CASSPVGANGELFF,TGTGCCAGCAGCCCCGTGGGGGCGAACGGGGAGCTGTTTTTT
.,TRBV15,TRBJ2-6,.,CATSRGTGRSGANVLTF,TGTGCCACCAGCAGGGGAACAGGGCGCTCTGGGGCCAACGTCCTGACTTTC
.,TRBV9,TRBJ1-3,.,CASSPRGTSGNTIYF,TGTGCCAGCAGCCCCAGGGGCACCTCTGGAAACACCATATATTTT
.,TRBV2,TRBJ1-1,few,CASRPGFGTEAFF,TGTGCCAGCAGGCCCGGGTTTGGCACTGAAGCTTTCTTT
TRBD2,TRBV9,TRBJ2-1,.,CASSVEREGDEQFF,TGTGCCAGCAGCGTAGAGCGGGAGGGTGATGAGCAGTTCTTC
.,TRBV24-1,TRBJ2-3,.,CATSWRGSTDTQYF,TGTGCCACCAGTTGGCGGGGAAGCACAGATACGCAGTATTTT
.,TRBV12-1,TRBJ1-2,.,CASSIGPTGGPVASYGYTF,TGTGCCAGCAGCATTGGCCCTACAGGGGGCCCGGTCGCCTCCTATGGCTACACCTTC
.,TRBV28,TRBJ1-4,.,CASSQGGTDEKLFF,TGTGCCAGCAGTCAGGGAGGGACGGATGAAAAACTGTTTTTT
.,TRBV2,TRBJ1-6,.,CASLGSPSNSPLHF,TGTGCCAGCCTAGGGAGCCCATCCAATTCACCCCTCCACTTT
TRBD1,TRBV3-1/TRBV3-2,TRBJ1-1,.,CASSRGQGPYMPEAFF,TGTGCCAGCAGCCGAGGACAGGGCCCATATATGCCTGAAGCTTTCTTT
.,TRBV6-5,TRBJ1-1,.,CASSLNRVNTEAFF,TGTGCCAGCAGTTTGAACAGGGTGAACACTGAAGCTTTCTTT
TRBD1,TRBV19,TRBJ2-1,once,CASSILPGQGHNEQFF,TGTGCCAGTAGTATACTCCCGGGACAGGGACACAATGAGCAGTTCTTC
.,TRBV15,TRBJ2-7,.,CATSRSPTYSYEQYF,TGTGCCACCAGCAGGTCACCCACCTACTCCTACGAGCAGTACTTC
TRBD1,TRBV4-1,TRBJ1-4,.,CASSPKSDRGREKLFF,TGCGCCAGCAGCCCCAAGTCCGACAGGGGACGTGAAAAACTGTTTTTT
TRBD1,TRBV6-6,TRBJ1-1,.,CASSFPGTGLPFF,TGTGCCAGCAGTTTCCCCGGGACAGGGTTACCTTTCTTT
TRBD2,TRBV6-5,TRBJ2-3,.,CASSYGLAGLTDTQYF,TGTGCCAGCAGTTATGGTCTAGCGGGGCTCACAGATACGCAGTATTTT
.,TRBV5-6,TRBJ2-7,.,CASSLADYSYEQYF,TGTGCCAGCAGCTTGGCAGACTATTCCTACGAGCAGTACTTC
.,TRBV18,TRBJ2-1,.,CASSGRGAFTYNEQFF,TGTGCCAGCTCCGGAAGGGGCGCGTTTACCTACAATGAGCAGTTCTTC
.,TRBV6-5,TRBJ1-1,.,CASSYSGLKNTEAFF,TGTGCCAGCAGTTACTCGGGACTCAAGAACACTGAAGCTTTCTTT
TRBD1,TRBV18,TRBJ2-5,.,CASSPPESRGETQYF,TGTGCCAGCTCACCACCCGAGTCCAGGGGGGAGACCCAGTACTTC
.,TRBV3-1/TRBV3-2,TRBJ1-6,once,CASSQLKRDSPLHF,TGTGCCAGCAGCCAACTGAAAAGAGATTCACCCCTCCACTTT
TRBD2,TRBV19,TRBJ2-1,.,CATLRASGTPYNEQFF,TGTGCCACCCTAAGGGCTAGCGGGACCCCCTACAATGAGCAGTTCTTC
.,TRBV4-1,TRBJ1-4,.,CASSQVRGGGEKLFF,TGCGCCAGCAGCCAAGTGAGGGGAGGGGGTGAAAAACTGTTTTTT
TRBD1,TRBV5-4,TRBJ2-3,.,CASSVGTGWTDTQYF,TGTGCCAGCAGCGTGGGGACAGGGTGGACAGATACGCAGTATTTT
.,TRBV6-5,TRBJ1-5,.,CASTPTIGGQPQHF,TGTGCCAGCACCCCCACAATTGGAGGGCAGCCCCAGCATTTT
TRBD2,TRBV7-7,TRBJ2-7,few,CASSLRGGATEQYF,TGTGCTAGCAGCTTACGCGGGGGGGCTACCGAGCAGTACTTC
.,TRBV12-3/TRBV12-4,TRBJ1-5,.,CASSLFRVGPQHF,TGTGCCAGCAGCCTTTTTCGGGTGGGGCCCCAGCATTTT